The clone carrying this TCR beta chain was recorded a few times. Its antigen remains unknown. Germline is not matched at one junction end, which may reflect a read error. The CDR3 contains 15 residues. From germline, CDR1 is SGDLS and CDR2 YYNGEE. Healthy Russian Caucasian donors spanned ages roughly 6 to 100 years. This sample was taken from a study of blood T cells in healthy people across ages. Study summary: Per two T cells, about one barcoded beta molecule was captured through template switching. Regarding the study as a whole: Older age coincided with a roughly linear decline in TCR beta diversity per million T cells. Naive T cell percentage showed a strong correlation with TCR beta diversity.

Sample-barcoded 5' priming and a J-beta primer mix drove a second PCR of roughly 6 to 12 cycles. TCRdb fed the 5' RACE reads into MiXCR, producing one record per CDR3 protein. This table has around 1,700,000 distinct CDR3 sequences, about 28% appearing once. This receptor was identified in a woman in her twenties or thirties in good health. Material for sequencing was blood. The J gene is TRBJ1-2, the V gene TRBV9, with D maybe TRBD1 (6 bases). CDR3 in amino acids: CASSQTWEGVYGHTF. The CDR3 DNA is TGTGCCAGCAGCCAAACATGGGAGGGGGTATATGGCCACACCTTC. Complete variable domain (other parts from reference TRBV9 and TRBJ1-2): DSGVTQTPKHLITATGQRVTLRCSPRSGDLSVYWYQQSLDQGLQFLIQYYNGEERAKGNILERFSAQQFPDLHSELNLSSLELGDSALYFCASSQTWEGVYGHTFGSGTRLTVV.